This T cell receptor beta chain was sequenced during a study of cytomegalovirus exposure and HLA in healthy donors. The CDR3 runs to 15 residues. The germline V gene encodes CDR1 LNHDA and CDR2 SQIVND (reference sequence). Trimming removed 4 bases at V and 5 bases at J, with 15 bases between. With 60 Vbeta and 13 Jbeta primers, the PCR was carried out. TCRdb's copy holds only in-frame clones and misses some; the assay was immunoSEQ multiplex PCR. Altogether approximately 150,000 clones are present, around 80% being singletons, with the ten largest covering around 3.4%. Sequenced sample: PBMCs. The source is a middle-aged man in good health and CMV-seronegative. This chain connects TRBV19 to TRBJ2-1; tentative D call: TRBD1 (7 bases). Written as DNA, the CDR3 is TGTGCCAGTAGTAGGAGGGGGCCGCGCCACAATGAGCAGTTCTTC. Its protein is CASSRRGPRHNEQFF.